The rows below give T cell receptor beta chains drawn from one sample of a study of blood T cell repertoires in COVID-19. Here immunoSEQ multiplex PCR was the method, and the copy in TCRdb shows in-frame clones only, minus some. This table holds 150,000 to 200,000 clones, around 83% found once. Material: PBMCs or T cells enriched from blood (not recorded which). These receptor sequences come from a woman in her thirties or forties in a cohort exposed to, infected with or recovered from COVID-19 (not recorded which). Both conserved end residues are part of each CDR3. The D gene is left open where the match is weak. Clone sizes are given selectively: once, few, many, or a class where the clone is expanded.

clone size: .
V gene: TRBV2
D gene: TRBD1
J gene: TRBJ1-2
CDR3 protein: CASSEADRVGGYTF
CDR3 DNA: TGTGCCAGCAGTGAAGCGGACAGGGTAGGAGGCTACACCTTC

clone size: .
V gene: TRBV10-2
D gene: TRBD2
J gene: TRBJ2-3
CDR3 protein: CAGALAGATDTQYF
CDR3 DNA: TGCGCCGGGGCACTAGCGGGGGCCACAGATACGCAGTATTTT

clone size: .
V gene: TRBV11-2
D gene: .
J gene: TRBJ2-3
CDR3 protein: CASSSGRADTQYF
CDR3 DNA: TGTGCCAGCAGCTCCGGCAGGGCAGATACGCAGTATTTT

clone size: .
V gene: TRBV5-1
D gene: TRBD1
J gene: TRBJ2-7
CDR3 protein: CASSFRTGGNEQYF
CDR3 DNA: TGCGCCAGCAGCTTCAGGACAGGGGGCAACGAGCAGTACTTC

clone size: .
V gene: TRBV6-6
D gene: .
J gene: TRBJ1-2
CDR3 protein: CASSYPPRTVPWRNTF
CDR3 DNA: TGTGCCAGCAGTTACCCGCCTAGGACGGTACCATGGAGGAATACCTTC

clone size: .
V gene: TRBV4-1
D gene: TRBD1
J gene: TRBJ2-7
CDR3 protein: CASSLRDSWEQYF
CDR3 DNA: TGCGCCAGCAGCCTTCGGGACAGTTGGGAGCAGTACTTC

clone size: many
V gene: TRBV4-1
D gene: .
J gene: TRBJ1-1
CDR3 protein: CASSQDSRGRTEAFF
CDR3 DNA: TGCGCCAGCAGCCAAGATTCTAGAGGGCGGACTGAAGCTTTCTTT

clone size: once
V gene: TRBV10-3
D gene: .
J gene: TRBJ1-2
CDR3 protein: CAISDMREVGYTF
CDR3 DNA: TGTGCCATCAGTGATATGAGAGAAGTCGGCTACACCTTC

clone size: .
V gene: TRBV20-1
D gene: .
J gene: TRBJ2-7
CDR3 protein: CSATTIFEQYF
CDR3 DNA: TGCAGTGCTACCACTATCTTCGAGCAGTACTTC

clone size: .
V gene: TRBV6-4
D gene: TRBD1
J gene: TRBJ1-1
CDR3 protein: CASSETGWNTEAFF
CDR3 DNA: TGTGCCAGCAGTGAGACAGGGTGGAACACTGAAGCTTTCTTT

clone size: once
V gene: TRBV7-6
D gene: TRBD2
J gene: TRBJ2-2
CDR3 protein: CASTGLAGPPNTGELFF
CDR3 DNA: TGTGCCAGCACGGGACTAGCGGGGCCTCCGAACACCGGGGAGCTGTTTTTT

clone size: .
V gene: TRBV5-1
D gene: .
J gene: TRBJ1-1
CDR3 protein: CASSLDTNTEAFF
CDR3 DNA: TGCGCCAGCAGCTTGGACACGAACACTGAAGCTTTCTTT

clone size: once
V gene: TRBV6-1
D gene: .
J gene: TRBJ1-2
CDR3 protein: CASSEAWSRYGYTF
CDR3 DNA: TGTGCCAGCAGTGAAGCGTGGAGCCGCTATGGCTACACCTTC

clone size: .
V gene: TRBV4-1
D gene: TRBD1
J gene: TRBJ1-5
CDR3 protein: CASSQLSGTGFNQPQHF
CDR3 DNA: TGCGCCAGCAGCCAACTCTCCGGGACAGGGTTCAATCAGCCCCAGCATTTT

clone size: .
V gene: TRBV13
D gene: TRBD2
J gene: TRBJ2-7
CDR3 protein: CASSFGGEISYEQYF
CDR3 DNA: TGTGCCAGCAGCTTTGGGGGGGAAATCTCCTACGAGCAGTACTTC

clone size: .
V gene: TRBV7-9
D gene: .
J gene: TRBJ2-3
CDR3 protein: CASNPPGVADTQYF
CDR3 DNA: TGTGCCAGCAATCCCCCAGGGGTCGCAGATACGCAGTATTTT

clone size: .
V gene: TRBV7-2
D gene: .
J gene: TRBJ2-7
CDR3 protein: CASSWRDRSSYEQYF
CDR3 DNA: TGTGCCAGCAGCTGGAGGGACCGTAGCTCCTACGAGCAGTACTTC

clone size: .
V gene: TRBV2
D gene: TRBD2
J gene: TRBJ2-3
CDR3 protein: CASRGGGFFPDTQYF
CDR3 DNA: TGTGCCAGCAGAGGCGGGGGGTTCTTTCCCGATACGCAGTATTTT

clone size: .
V gene: TRBV4-1
D gene: .
J gene: TRBJ1-2
CDR3 protein: CASSQDSGSRYGYTF
CDR3 DNA: TGCGCCAGCAGCCAAGATTCAGGGTCTCGCTATGGCTACACCTTC

clone size: once
V gene: TRBV30
D gene: TRBD1
J gene: TRBJ1-5
CDR3 protein: CAWSWDRDNQPQHF
CDR3 DNA: TGTGCCTGGAGTTGGGACAGGGACAATCAGCCCCAGCATTTT

clone size: .
V gene: TRBV19
D gene: .
J gene: TRBJ1-1
CDR3 protein: CASSIAGAGNTEAFF
CDR3 DNA: TGTGCCAGTAGTATAGCAGGTGCAGGGAACACTGAAGCTTTCTTT

clone size: once
V gene: TRBV27
D gene: TRBD2
J gene: TRBJ2-5
CDR3 protein: CASSLPVERGEEETQYF
CDR3 DNA: TGTGCCAGCAGTTTACCCGTCGAGCGGGGGGAAGAAGAGACCCAGTACTTC

clone size: .
V gene: TRBV7-9
D gene: .
J gene: TRBJ1-1
CDR3 protein: CASSYRVKGTEAFF
CDR3 DNA: TGTGCCAGCAGCTACAGGGTAAAGGGCACTGAAGCTTTCTTT

clone size: .
V gene: TRBV4-3
D gene: .
J gene: TRBJ2-1
CDR3 protein: CASSQARDWGYNEQFF
CDR3 DNA: TGCGCCAGCAGCCAAGCGAGGGACTGGGGGTACAATGAGCAGTTCTTC

clone size: .
V gene: TRBV15
D gene: .
J gene: TRBJ2-7
CDR3 protein: CATSRPSASYEQYF
CDR3 DNA: TGTGCCACCAGCAGACCTAGCGCGAGCTACGAGCAGTACTTC

clone size: few
V gene: TRBV7-9
D gene: .
J gene: TRBJ1-2
CDR3 protein: CASGKGVPITNYGYTF
CDR3 DNA: TGTGCCAGCGGAAAAGGAGTACCCATTACTAACTATGGCTACACCTTC

clone size: few
V gene: TRBV19
D gene: TRBD1
J gene: TRBJ2-2
CDR3 protein: CASSKGGDWTGELFF
CDR3 DNA: TGTGCCAGTAGTAAAGGGGGCGATTGGACCGGGGAGCTGTTTTTT

clone size: .
V gene: TRBV25-1
D gene: .
J gene: TRBJ1-2
CDR3 protein: CASSSRVGGNGYTF
CDR3 DNA: TGTGCCAGCAGTAGCAGGGTCGGAGGGAATGGCTACACCTTC

clone size: few
V gene: TRBV11-3
D gene: .
J gene: TRBJ1-1
CDR3 protein: CASSAGTARGEAFF
CDR3 DNA: TGTGCCAGCAGCGCGGGGACCGCAAGGGGTGAAGCTTTCTTT

clone size: .
V gene: TRBV4-1
D gene: .
J gene: TRBJ2-7
CDR3 protein: CASSLQQQGYEQYF
CDR3 DNA: TGCGCCAGCAGCCTACAACAACAGGGCTACGAGCAGTACTTC

clone size: once
V gene: TRBV3-1/TRBV3-2
D gene: TRBD1
J gene: TRBJ1-3
CDR3 protein: CASSLTGGSGNTIYF
CDR3 DNA: TGTGCCAGCAGCCTGACAGGGGGCTCTGGAAACACCATATATTTT

clone size: .
V gene: TRBV29-1
D gene: TRBD2
J gene: TRBJ2-1
CDR3 protein: CSTSGNEQFF
CDR3 DNA: TGCAGCACTAGCGGGAATGAGCAGTTCTTC

clone size: .
V gene: TRBV19
D gene: TRBD1
J gene: TRBJ1-1
CDR3 protein: CASSIAPDRAFDTEAFF
CDR3 DNA: TGTGCCAGTAGTATAGCCCCGGACAGGGCTTTCGACACTGAAGCTTTCTTT

clone size: .
V gene: TRBV10-2
D gene: .
J gene: TRBJ2-2
CDR3 protein: CAVPGTNTGELFF
CDR3 DNA: TGCGCCGTACCCGGGACTAACACCGGGGAGCTGTTTTTT

clone size: .
V gene: TRBV24-1
D gene: .
J gene: TRBJ1-1
CDR3 protein: CATSDFRTGWKRSTEAFF
CDR3 DNA: TGTGCCACCAGTGATTTTAGAACAGGGTGGAAGCGGAGCACTGAAGCTTTCTTT

clone size: .
V gene: TRBV6-5
D gene: .
J gene: TRBJ2-1
CDR3 protein: CASTRLKSSYNEQFF
CDR3 DNA: TGTGCCAGCACCCGACTCAAAAGCTCCTACAATGAGCAGTTCTTC

clone size: .
V gene: TRBV19
D gene: TRBD1
J gene: TRBJ2-5
CDR3 protein: CASSIARTGGETQYF
CDR3 DNA: TGTGCCAGTAGTATAGCCCGGACAGGGGGAGAGACCCAGTACTTC

clone size: .
V gene: TRBV5-1
D gene: .
J gene: TRBJ1-6
CDR3 protein: CASSLDASSYNSPLHF
CDR3 DNA: TGCGCCAGCAGCTTGGATGCCAGCTCCTATAATTCACCCCTCCACTTT

clone size: .
V gene: TRBV5-1
D gene: TRBD1
J gene: TRBJ1-1
CDR3 protein: CASSLTAGGGWTEAFF
CDR3 DNA: TGCGCCAGCAGCTTGACAGCAGGGGGTGGGTGGACTGAAGCTTTCTTT

clone size: .
V gene: TRBV6-1
D gene: .
J gene: TRBJ1-2
CDR3 protein: CASSEGAGYGYTF
CDR3 DNA: TGTGCCAGCAGTGAAGGGGCCGGATATGGCTACACCTTC

clone size: once
V gene: TRBV5-1
D gene: TRBD1
J gene: TRBJ1-2
CDR3 protein: CASSSEMTRGFGYTF
CDR3 DNA: TGCGCCAGCAGCTCAGAAATGACCAGGGGGTTTGGCTACACCTTC

clone size: .
V gene: TRBV5-1
D gene: .
J gene: TRBJ2-2
CDR3 protein: CASSLGGAPRGGELFF
CDR3 DNA: TGCGCCAGCAGCTTGGGGGGAGCCCCTCGGGGCGGGGAGCTGTTTTTT

clone size: .
V gene: TRBV24-1
D gene: .
J gene: TRBJ2-2
CDR3 protein: CATRGVLNTGELFF
CDR3 DNA: TGTGCCACCCGCGGAGTTTTGAACACCGGGGAGCTGTTTTTT

clone size: .
V gene: TRBV30
D gene: .
J gene: TRBJ2-7
CDR3 protein: CAWSHRSYEQYF
CDR3 DNA: TGTGCCTGGAGCCATCGGTCTTACGAGCAGTACTTC

clone size: once
V gene: TRBV3-1/TRBV3-2
D gene: TRBD1
J gene: TRBJ2-5
CDR3 protein: CASSQAGTGLRETQYF
CDR3 DNA: TGTGCCAGCAGCCAAGCCGGGACAGGGTTAAGAGAGACCCAGTACTTC

clone size: .
V gene: TRBV6-2/TRBV6-3
D gene: .
J gene: TRBJ2-1
CDR3 protein: CASSDLAGRYNEQFF
CDR3 DNA: TGTGCCAGCAGTGACCTGGCGGGGAGATACAATGAGCAGTTCTTC

clone size: many
V gene: TRBV3-1/TRBV3-2
D gene: .
J gene: TRBJ2-1
CDR3 protein: CASSRGEATYNEQFF
CDR3 DNA: TGTGCCAGCAGCCGAGGAGAGGCAACCTACAATGAGCAGTTCTTC

clone size: .
V gene: TRBV5-1
D gene: .
J gene: TRBJ1-1
CDR3 protein: CASSPDLGEAFF
CDR3 DNA: TGCGCCAGCAGCCCTGACTTGGGTGAAGCTTTCTTT

clone size: .
V gene: TRBV28
D gene: .
J gene: TRBJ1-2
CDR3 protein: CASTHPGDGGYTF
CDR3 DNA: TGTGCCAGCACCCACCCAGGGGATGGTGGCTACACCTTC

clone size: .
V gene: TRBV5-1
D gene: TRBD1
J gene: TRBJ2-7
CDR3 protein: CASSLLGQGAPDEQYF
CDR3 DNA: TGCGCCAGCAGCCTCCTGGGACAGGGGGCTCCGGACGAGCAGTACTTC

clone size: few
V gene: TRBV28
D gene: .
J gene: TRBJ1-1
CDR3 protein: CASSSGHTEAFF
CDR3 DNA: TGTGCCAGCAGTTCTGGCCACACTGAAGCTTTCTTT

clone size: .
V gene: TRBV12-3/TRBV12-4
D gene: .
J gene: TRBJ2-1
CDR3 protein: CASSVGKGEQFF
CDR3 DNA: TGTGCCAGCAGTGTGGGAAAGGGGGAGCAGTTCTTC

clone size: .
V gene: TRBV4-1
D gene: TRBD2
J gene: TRBJ2-7
CDR3 protein: CASSQAGTSDYEQYF
CDR3 DNA: TGCGCCAGCAGCCAGGCCGGGACTAGCGACTACGAGCAGTACTTC

clone size: .
V gene: TRBV13
D gene: TRBD2
J gene: TRBJ2-1
CDR3 protein: CASRESSGRVNEQFF
CDR3 DNA: TGTGCCAGCAGGGAATCTAGCGGGAGGGTTAATGAGCAGTTCTTC

clone size: .
V gene: TRBV7-9
D gene: .
J gene: TRBJ2-5
CDR3 protein: CASNRRGEETQYF
CDR3 DNA: TGTGCCAGCAATAGGCGGGGCGAAGAGACCCAGTACTTC

clone size: .
V gene: TRBV2
D gene: TRBD1
J gene: TRBJ1-5
CDR3 protein: CASSRWGQRERGNQPQHF
CDR3 DNA: TGTGCCAGCAGTCGGTGGGGACAGAGGGAACGGGGCAATCAGCCCCAGCATTTT

clone size: .
V gene: TRBV7-9
D gene: TRBD1
J gene: TRBJ2-1
CDR3 protein: CASSAGQGVDYNEQFF
CDR3 DNA: TGTGCCAGCAGCGCGGGACAGGGTGTCGACTACAATGAGCAGTTCTTC

clone size: .
V gene: TRBV5-1
D gene: .
J gene: TRBJ2-1
CDR3 protein: CASSLSPGSRNYNEQFF
CDR3 DNA: TGCGCCAGCAGCTTGTCACCCGGGTCCCGAAACTACAATGAGCAGTTCTTC

clone size: .
V gene: TRBV9
D gene: TRBD2
J gene: TRBJ2-1
CDR3 protein: CASSVEGLKREKQFF
CDR3 DNA: TGTGCCAGCAGCGTAGAAGGCCTAAAGCGGGAGAAGCAGTTCTTC